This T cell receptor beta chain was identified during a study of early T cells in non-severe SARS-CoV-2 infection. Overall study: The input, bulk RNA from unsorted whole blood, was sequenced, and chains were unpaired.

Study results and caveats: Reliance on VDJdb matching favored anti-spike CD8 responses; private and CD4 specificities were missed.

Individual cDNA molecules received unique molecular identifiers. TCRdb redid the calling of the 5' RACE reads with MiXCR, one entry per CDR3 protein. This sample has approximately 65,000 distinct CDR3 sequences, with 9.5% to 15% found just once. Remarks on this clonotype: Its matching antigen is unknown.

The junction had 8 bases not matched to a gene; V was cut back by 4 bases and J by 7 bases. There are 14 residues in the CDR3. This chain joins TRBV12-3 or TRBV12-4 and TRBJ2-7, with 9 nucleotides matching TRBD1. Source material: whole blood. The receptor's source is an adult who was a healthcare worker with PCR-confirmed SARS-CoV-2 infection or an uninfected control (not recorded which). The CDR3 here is CASSSRATGGEQYF. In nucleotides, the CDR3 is TGTGCCAGCAGTTCTCGAGCGACAGGGGGAGAGCAGTACTTC.